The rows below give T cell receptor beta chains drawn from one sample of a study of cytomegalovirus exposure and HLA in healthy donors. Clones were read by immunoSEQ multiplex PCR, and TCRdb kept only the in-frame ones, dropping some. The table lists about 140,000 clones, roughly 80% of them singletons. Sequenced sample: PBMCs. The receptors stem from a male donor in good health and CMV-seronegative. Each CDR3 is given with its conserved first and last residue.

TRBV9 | CASSVAPPRGRAVNEQFF
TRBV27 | CASSPRTDHYEQYF
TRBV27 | CASRRRGGLEQYF
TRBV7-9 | CASSLEGAMIYGYTF
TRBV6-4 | CASSVAGGTDTQYF
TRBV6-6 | CASSAVSYEQYF
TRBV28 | CASFPQGLYGYTF
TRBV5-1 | CASTEPGGGYTF
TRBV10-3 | CAISWTGLLDTQYF
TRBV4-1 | CASSQDAGPYNEQFF
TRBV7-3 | CASSLRDRGDYSNQPQHF
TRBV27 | CASSPRGGRDNEQFF
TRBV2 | CASMGTANHEQYF
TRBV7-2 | CASSLGGGEYGYTF
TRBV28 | CASSLLWAGTYQPQHF
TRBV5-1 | CASSFGQGGIYGYTF
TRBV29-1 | CSVSSDPRGLMEQFF
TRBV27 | CASSLRGEKLFF
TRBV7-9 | CSTIPGGEDYGEQYF
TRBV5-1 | CASSLVGALNTGELFF
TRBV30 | CAVDRGPDGYTF
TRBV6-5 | CASNRVGANTGELFF
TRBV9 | CASSVALSSGLGMGEQYF
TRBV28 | CASSSTDRGSNYGYTF
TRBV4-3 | CASNSGGPGNTIYF
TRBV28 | CACSGLNTGELFF
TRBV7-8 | CASSLDLALEDTEAFF
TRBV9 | CASSGPDRNGYTF
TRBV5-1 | CASSFLGASTGELFF
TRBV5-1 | CASSLGPPEGTGNTIYF
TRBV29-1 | CSVETGRSYEQYF
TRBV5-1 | CASRSEGDEAFF
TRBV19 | CASTPTRNSYEQYF
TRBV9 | CASSVRALGANVLTF
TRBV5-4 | CASSLVVAANNEQFF
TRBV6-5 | CASSYSGTDGYTF
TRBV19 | CASSSLGSPGEQYF
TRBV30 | CATSTSGRGGEQYF
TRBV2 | CASSRDSYEQYF
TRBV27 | CASRGTSGSGELFF